This record covers a single T cell receptor (beta chain). Its specificity is unknown. This sample stems from a study of immune evolution from preneoplasia to lung adenocarcinoma. The study's findings and limits: Later-stage lesions appeared to have more T cells, more diversity, less clonality.

Profiled with immunoSEQ multiplex PCR; TCRdb holds only in-frame clones, not every one. Found here are about 3,700 clones, roughly 82% of them singletons; the top ten hold 6.5% to 8.5%. V was clipped by 6 bases and J by 7 bases, with 13 bases between them. The CDR3 consists of 12 residues. Germline CDR1 MDHEN, CDR2 SYDVKM. Patient tissue came from resections in Japan or China, 2014–2017. Each case's diagnosis was confirmed by two pathologists on H&E. After pathologic assessment, macro-dissection selected premalignant or tumor cells for extraction. The sequencing sample was made of FFPE invasive lung adenocarcinoma tissue. This TCR was sampled from an older person with invasive lung adenocarcinoma. The rearrangement uses TRBV28 and TRBJ2-7; D uncertain. The CDR3 DNA reads TGTGCCAGCAGCCGCCCCCGATGGGAGCAGTACTTC. Protein: CASSRPRWEQYF.